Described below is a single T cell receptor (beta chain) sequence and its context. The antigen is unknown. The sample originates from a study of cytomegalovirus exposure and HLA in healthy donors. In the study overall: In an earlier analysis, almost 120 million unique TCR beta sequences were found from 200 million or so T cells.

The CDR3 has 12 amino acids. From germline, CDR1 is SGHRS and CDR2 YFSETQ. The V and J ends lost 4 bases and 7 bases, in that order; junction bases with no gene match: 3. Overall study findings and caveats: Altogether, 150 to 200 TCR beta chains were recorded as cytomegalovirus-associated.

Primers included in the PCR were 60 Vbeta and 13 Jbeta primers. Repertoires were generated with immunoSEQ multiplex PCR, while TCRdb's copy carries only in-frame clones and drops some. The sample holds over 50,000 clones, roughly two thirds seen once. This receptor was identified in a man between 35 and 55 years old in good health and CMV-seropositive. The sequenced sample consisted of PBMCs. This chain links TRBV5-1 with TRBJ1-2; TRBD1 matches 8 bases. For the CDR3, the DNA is TGCGCCAGCAGCGCCGGACAGGGTGGCTACACCTTC. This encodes CASSAGQGGYTF.